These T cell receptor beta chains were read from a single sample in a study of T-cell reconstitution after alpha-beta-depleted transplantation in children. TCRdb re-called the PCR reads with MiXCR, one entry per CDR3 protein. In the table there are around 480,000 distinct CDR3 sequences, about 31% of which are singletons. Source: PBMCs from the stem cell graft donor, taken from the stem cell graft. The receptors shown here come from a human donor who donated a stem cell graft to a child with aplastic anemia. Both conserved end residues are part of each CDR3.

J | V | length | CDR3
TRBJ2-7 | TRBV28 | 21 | CASSFRDSPVKSGRAEDEQYF
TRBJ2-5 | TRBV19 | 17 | CASSIRSFGTHQETQYF
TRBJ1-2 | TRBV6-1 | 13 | CASSVRGIYGYTF
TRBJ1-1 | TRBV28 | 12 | CASNSGVREAFF
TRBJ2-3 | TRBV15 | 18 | CATSSPLNTAGVSDTQYF
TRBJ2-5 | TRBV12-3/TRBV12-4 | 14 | CASNTGRGQETQYF
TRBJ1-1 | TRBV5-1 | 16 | CASSLDPRRANTEAFF
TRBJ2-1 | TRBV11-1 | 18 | CASSLGQMGLAGESEQFF
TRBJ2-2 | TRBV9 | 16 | CASSVSTGGTTGELFF
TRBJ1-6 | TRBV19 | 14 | CASSADPNNSPLNF
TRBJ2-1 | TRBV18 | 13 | CASSPDTKAEQFF
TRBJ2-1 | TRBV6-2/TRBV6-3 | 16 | CASSLRTGVWNNEQFF
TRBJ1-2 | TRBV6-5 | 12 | CASSYVGGGYTF
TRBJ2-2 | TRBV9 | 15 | CASSAGTSPAGELFF
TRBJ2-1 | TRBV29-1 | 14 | CSALGLAGGNEQFF
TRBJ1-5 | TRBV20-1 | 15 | CSATSGTGYNQPQHF
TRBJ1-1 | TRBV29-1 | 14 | CSVTRTVMNTEAFF
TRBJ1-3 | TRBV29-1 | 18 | CSVEVPPGWDSVGNTIYF
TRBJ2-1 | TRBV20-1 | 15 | CSARGPSGYYNEQFF
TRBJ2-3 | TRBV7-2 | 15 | CASSISRGGTDTQYF
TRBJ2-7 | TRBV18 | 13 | CASSPREGYEQYF
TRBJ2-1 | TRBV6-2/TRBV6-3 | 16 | CASSYSSGNSYNEQFF
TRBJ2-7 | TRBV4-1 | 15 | CASSPGRGPSYEQYF
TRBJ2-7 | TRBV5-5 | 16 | CASSLEGTGRSYEQYF
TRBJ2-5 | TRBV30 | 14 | CAWSVGASQETQYF
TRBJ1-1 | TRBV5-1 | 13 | CASSLTTGYEAFF
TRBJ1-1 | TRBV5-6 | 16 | CASSLVVVGTASEAFF
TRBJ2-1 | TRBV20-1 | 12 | CSASVSHNEQFF
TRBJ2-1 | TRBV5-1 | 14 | CASSSQGFGNEQFF
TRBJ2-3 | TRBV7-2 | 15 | CASSLGGPSTDTQYF
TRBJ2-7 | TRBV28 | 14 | CASSTPIDLYEQYF
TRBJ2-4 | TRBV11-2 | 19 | CASSYLASGIPGAKNIQYF
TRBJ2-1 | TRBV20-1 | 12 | CSAKRDLGEQFF
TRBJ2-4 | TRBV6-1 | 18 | CASSSGAGADSAKNIQYF
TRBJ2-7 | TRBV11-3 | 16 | CASSLEAGSPSPEQYF
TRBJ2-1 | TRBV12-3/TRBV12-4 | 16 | CASSFWASSSYNEQFF
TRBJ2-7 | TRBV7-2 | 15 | CASSPVGQGPYEQYF
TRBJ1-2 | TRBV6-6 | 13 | CASRERGAGGYTF
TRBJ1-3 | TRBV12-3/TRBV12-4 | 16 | CASSLQENYSGNTIYF
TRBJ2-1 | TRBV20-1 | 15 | CSAGTSGRGDNEQFF